This T cell receptor beta chain was captured in a study of CD4 T cell repertoires in COVID-19. Using immunoSEQ multiplex PCR, the repertoire was profiled, and TCRdb retains in-frame clones only, with some absent. Here the sample spans over 75,000 clones, around 82% being singletons. The germline CDR1 and CDR2 sequences are SGHRS and YFSETQ. The CDR3 spans 15 residues. Unmatched junction bases numbered 5, after V lost 0 bases and J lost 7 bases. V usage is TRBV5-1 and J usage is TRBJ2-1, with TRBD2 matching 9 bases. The receptor was derived from a human donor who had COVID-19. The material was CD4+ T cells from peripheral blood, obtained after recovery from COVID-19. CDR3 nucleotide sequence: TGCGCCAGCAGCTTGGTCGCTAGCGGGGAAAATGAGCAGTTCTTC. Its translation is CASSLVASGENEQFF.